The 32 T cell receptor beta chains presented below share a single source sample, sequenced in a study of shared clonotypes between healthy human individuals. The method was immunoSEQ multiplex PCR; TCRdb's version includes in-frame clones alone and lacks a portion of them. This sample has approximately 480,000 clones; about 79% occur once, and the top ten carry under 15%. Sequenced material: PBMCs. These receptors came from a woman aged 40-49 years in good health. Some clones in this sample may be carry-over from other donors' samples.

The chain links TRBV18 to TRBJ1-3; D not certain. CDR3 size: 15 residues. The V and J ends lost 2 bases and 4 bases respectively, with 12 bases between them. Germline loops: CDR1 KGHSH, CDR2 LQKENI. The CDR3: CASSPKTGQGNTIYF. The DNA of the CDR3 is TGTGCCAGCTCACCAAAGACTGGTCAAGGAAACACCATATATTTT.

The rearrangement links TRBV27 to TRBJ2-7, with 9 positions matching TRBD1. Trimming cost V 5 bases and J 5 bases; bases outside gene matches: 10. The V gene's germline CDR1 is MNHEY and CDR2 SMNVEV (reference sequence). The CDR3 runs 15 residues. CDR3 residues: CASSMTGTGIHEQYF. In nucleotides, the CDR3 is TGTGCCAGCAGTATGACCGGGACAGGGATACACGAGCAGTACTTC.

This chain connects TRBV7-2 to TRBJ1-5; D perhaps matches TRBD1 (5 bases). V lost 1 base and J 6 bases, leaving 13 bases between the germline ends. The germline gives CDR1 SGHTA, CDR2 FQGNSA. The CDR3 loop spans 15 amino acids. The CDR3 nucleotides are TGTGCCAGCAGCTTAGGGGAATTCCAGGGTCAGCCCCAGCATTTT. It specifies CASSLGEFQGQPQHF.

Worth noting for this clone: Other DNA sequences from this sample encode an identical CDR3 as well. This sequence joins TRBV5-1 and TRBJ1-1; TRBD1 is a possible D gene (5 bases). The CDR3 runs 14 residues. Looked up from germline, CDR1 is SGHRS and CDR2 is YFSETQ. V lost 0 bases and J 5 bases, leaving 11 bases between the germline ends. CDR3 DNA: TGCGCCAGCAGCTTGGATCTGGGGGGGACTGAAGCTTTCTTT. Translated: CASSLDLGGTEAFF.

This chain connects TRBV4-2 to TRBJ2-5, with D tentatively TRBD1 (6 bases). The J call may be mistaken, given a closer DNA end match to TRBJ2-7. In germline, CDR1 is LGHNA, CDR2 YNFKEQ. CDR3 size: 15 residues. CDR3: CASSQATGQLYEQYF. As DNA, the CDR3 is TGTGCCAGCAGCCAAGCCACCGGACAGCTCTACGAGCAGTACTTC.

V usage is TRBV7-7 and J usage is TRBJ2-7, with 8 positions matching TRBD2. In germline, CDR1 is SSHAT, CDR2 FNYEAQ (reference sequence). The CDR3 length is 16 residues. After removal of 5 bases from V and 1 base from J, the junction contained 10 bases not matched to a gene. CDR3 nucleotides: TGTGCCAGCAGCCCCCTACCGGGACTAGAGTCCTACGAGCAGTACTTC. It codes for CASSPLPGLESYEQYF. Drawing the rest from reference TRBV7-7 and TRBJ2-7, the complete variable domain is GAGVSQSPRYKVTKRGQDVTLRCDPISSHATLYWYQQALGQGPEFLTYFNYEAQPDKSGLPSDRFSAERPEGSISTLTIQRTEQRDSAMYRCASSPLPGLESYEQYFGPGTRLTVT.

This clone was counted between two and nine times. The rearrangement links TRBV4-1 to TRBJ1-1, with D possibly matching TRBD1 (5 bases). The CDR3 runs 15 residues. Germline CDR1 MGHRA, CDR2 YSYEKL. Trimming shortened V by 1 base and J by 1 base, and 10 bases separated the two germline ends. The CDR3 DNA sequence: TGCGCCAGCAGCCAAGTATCAGGGAGGAACACTGAAGCTTTCTTT. This codes for CASSQVSGRNTEAFF.

A word on this clone: A far larger clone is off by one base, so a read error is likely. In the same sample, other DNA sequences code for this CDR3. The chain couples TRBV4-2 to TRBJ2-5, with D possibly TRBD2 on 7 matching bases. Matching the DNA end better, TRBJ2-7 makes the J call doubtful. This CDR3 is built from 15 residues. Germline V gene sequence: CDR1 LGHNA, CDR2 YNFKEQ. The CDR3 DNA is TGTGCCAGCAGCCAGGGGGAGGGGGAATACGCCGAGCAGTACTTC. It encodes CASSQGEGEYAEQYF.

The rearrangement joins TRBV7-9 to TRBJ2-7; TRBD2 matches at 11 bases. V was pared by 4 bases and J by 5 bases, with 4 bases of the junction left unmatched. This CDR3 spans 14 amino acids. Germline loops: CDR1 SEHNR, CDR2 FQNEAQ (reference sequence). The CDR3 sequence is CASSSGLAGHEQYF. The CDR3 DNA reads TGTGCCAGCAGCTCCGGACTAGCGGGTCACGAGCAGTACTTC. Supplemented by reference TRBV7-9 and TRBJ2-7, the full variable domain reads DTGVSQNPRHKITKRGQNVTFRCDPISEHNRLYWYRQTLGQGPEFLTYFQNEAQLEKSRLLSDRFSAERPKGSFSTLEIQRTEQGDSAMYLCASSSGLAGHEQYFGPGTRLTVT.

This clone was observed a few times. This rearrangement joins TRBV15 to TRBJ1-5; tentative D call: TRBD1 (5 bases). With 0 bases removed from V and 2 bases from J, the gap between germline ends came to 8 bases. This CDR3 is 15 amino acids long. Germline V gene lookup returns CDR1 LNHNV and CDR2 YYDKDF (reference sequence). CDR3 nucleotides: TGTGCCACCAGCAGAGAGCCGACAGGCAATCAGCCCCAGCATTTT. Translation gives CATSREPTGNQPQHF.

V usage is TRBV9 and J usage is TRBJ1-5; TRBD1 is a possible D gene (5 bases). V gave up 1 base and J gave up 2 bases, with 25 bases separating them. The CDR3 length is 20 residues. The V gene's germline CDR1 is SGDLS and CDR2 YYNGEE. The CDR3 reads CASSVYPPGKGDGRNQPQHF. The CDR3 DNA sequence: TGTGCCAGCAGCGTATACCCTCCGGGGAAAGGGGATGGGCGCAATCAGCCCCAGCATTTT.

The rearrangement uses TRBV29-1 and TRBJ2-7, with 12 bases aligning to TRBD1. The CDR3 is 13 residues long. Trimming removed 7 bases from V and 3 bases from J; junction bases left unmatched: 4. Germline loops: CDR1 SQVTM, CDR2 ANQGSEA. The CDR3 spells CSAGTGGSYEQYF. CDR3 nucleotides: TGCAGCGCTGGGACAGGGGGCAGCTACGAGCAGTACTTC.

This chain joins TRBV6-5 and TRBJ2-1; 9 bases are a match to TRBD2. CDR1 is MNHEY and CDR2 is SVGAGI in the germline V gene. V trimming: 5 bases; J trimming: 5 bases; junction bases outside the gene matches: 4. CDR3 length: 14 amino acids. CDR3 coding DNA: TGTGCCAGCAGTGCGGTAGCGGGAGACAATGAGCAGTTCTTC. Translation: CASSAVAGDNEQFF.

This rearrangement joins TRBV6-6 to TRBJ2-7, with TRBD2 matching 7 bases. The CDR3 has 14 residues. Germline V gene lookup returns CDR1 MNHNY and CDR2 SVGAGI (reference sequence). The V gene end was trimmed by 5 bases and the J gene end by 5 bases; junction bases not matched to a gene: 9. CDR3 nucleotides: TGTGCCAGCAGTCTGGGTGGGAGGGCCGACGAGCAGTACTTC. Translation gives CASSLGGRADEQYF.

V usage is TRBV5-6 and J usage is TRBJ2-5; possibly TRBD2 for D (5 bases). Trimming cost V 0 bases and J 5 bases, with 8 bases left between them. Looked up from germline, CDR1 is SGHDT and CDR2 is YYEEEE. The CDR3 has 13 amino acids. The CDR3 is CASSLGPGETQYF. In DNA, the CDR3 is TGTGCCAGCAGCTTGGGGCCGGGGGAGACCCAGTACTTC.

This clone was counted at least ten times. V gene TRBV11-3 combines with J gene TRBJ2-7, with 7 nucleotides matching TRBD2. V dropped 1 base and J dropped 3; count of bases not matched to a gene: 21. CDR1 and CDR2 from the germline V gene are SGHNT and YENEEA. The CDR3 totals 20 residues. CDR3 sequence: CASSLGSSGPGGWVRYEQYF. The CDR3 coding sequence is TGTGCCAGCAGCTTAGGAAGCAGCGGCCCGGGGGGATGGGTCCGCTACGAGCAGTACTTC. Looking up the rest from reference TRBV11-3 and TRBJ2-7 gives the full variable domain: EAGVVQSPRYKIIEKKQPVAFWCNPISGHNTLYWYLQNLGQGPELLIRYENEEAVDDSQLPKDRFSAERLKGVDSTLKIQPAELGDSAVYLCASSLGSSGPGGWVRYEQYFGPGTRLTVT.

The rearrangement joins TRBV29-1 to TRBJ2-5; D call uncertain. This CDR3 region has 12 residues. Germline values: CDR1 SQVTM, CDR2 ANQGSEA. Trimming removed 4 bases at V and 4 bases at J, with 10 bases between. The CDR3 region is CSVVVVGETQYF. The CDR3 DNA reads TGCAGCGTTGTGGTGGTAGGAGAGACCCAGTACTTC. Looking up the rest from reference TRBV29-1 and TRBJ2-5 gives the full variable domain: SAVISQKPSRDICQRGTSLTIQCQVDSQVTMMFWYRQQPGQSLTLIATANQGSEATYESGFVIDKFPISRPNLTFSTLTVSNMSPEDSSIYLCSVVVVGETQYFGPGTRLLVL.

The chain has TRBV7-3 and TRBJ2-2; D is tentatively TRBD1 or TRBD2 (6 bases each). CDR1 and CDR2 from the germline V gene are SGHTA and FQGTGA. CDR3 length equals 17 residues. Trimming stripped 0 bases from V and 6 bases from J, with 17 bases between. CDR3 protein: CASSLTEGGEYSGELFF. CDR3 nucleotide sequence: TGTGCCAGCAGCTTAACCGAGGGGGGCGAGTACTCCGGGGAGCTGTTTTTT.

This rearrangement joins TRBV30 to TRBJ1-3, with TRBD1 as a possible D gene (5 bases). The V gene lost 4 bases and the J gene lost 0 bases, with 13 bases spanning the gap. Germline loops: CDR1 GTSNPN, CDR2 SVGIG (reference sequence). This CDR3 comprises 15 residues. CDR3: CAWTGGDYSGNTIYF. The CDR3 DNA reads as TGTGCCTGGACGGGGGGGGACTACTCTGGAAACACCATATATTTT.

This clone was found once. This sequence joins TRBV6-1 and TRBJ2-5, with D possibly being TRBD1 (6 bases). CDR3 length: 15 amino acids. V was cut by 2 bases and J by 4 bases, with 14 bases left in between. Germline V gives CDR1 MNHNS, CDR2 SASEGT. The CDR3 nucleotides are TGTGCCAGCAGTGAACAGCCCACAGGGAGAGAGACCCAGTACTTC. It codes for CASSEQPTGRETQYF.

The gene calls are TRBV7-9 and TRBJ2-1, with TRBD2 as a possible D gene (6 bases). The CDR3 contains 19 residues. CDR1 and CDR2 (germline): SEHNR, FQNEAQ (reference sequence). V was cut by 5 bases and J by 4 bases, with 27 bases left in between. DNA of the CDR3: TGTGCCAGCAGCCCGTTAGGGCTAGCGAGTGGCCCCGGGTACAATGAGCAGTTCTTC. Its protein product is CASSPLGLASGPGYNEQFF.

The chain couples TRBV13 to TRBJ2-5; 10 nucleotides align to TRBD2. From germline, CDR1 is PRHDT and CDR2 FYEKMQ (reference sequence). This CDR3 has 15 amino acids. With V trimmed by 5 bases and J by 5 bases, 8 bases remained unmatched. CDR3 sequence reads: CASSIQREGAETQYF. CDR3 sequence (DNA): TGTGCCAGCAGCATACAGCGGGAGGGCGCTGAGACCCAGTACTTC.

The chain is built from TRBV7-9 and TRBJ1-1; D unclear. V lost 5 bases and J lost 5, with 15 bases in between. Germline V gene data show CDR1 as SEHNR and CDR2 as FQNEAQ (reference sequence). This CDR3 is built from 14 residues. The CDR3 DNA follows: TGTGCCAGCAGCCAGGCGGCCGAGACGACTGAAGCTTTCTTT. Translation: CASSQAAETTEAFF.

This rearrangement joins TRBV9 to TRBJ2-2; no definite D call. Trimming removed 0 bases at V and 2 bases at J, with 5 bases between. Per germline, CDR1 SGDLS and CDR2 YYNGEE. The CDR3 is 14 amino acids. CDR3 sequence reads: CASSVGGNTGELFF. CDR3 coding DNA: TGTGCCAGCAGCGTAGGGGGAAACACCGGGGAGCTGTTTTTT.

A word on this clone: A read error is possible here, since a much larger clone lies one base away. The chain has TRBV29-1 and TRBJ1-1; D is uncertain. V was shortened by 2 bases and J by 4 bases, with 8 bases between the two germline ends. CDR1 SQVTM and CDR2 ANQGSEA come from the germline V gene. This CDR3 has 12 amino acids. CDR3 residues: CSVEQVSTEAFF. DNA of the CDR3: TGCAGCGTTGAACAGGTCAGCACTGAAGCTTTCTTT.

The chain links TRBV15 to TRBJ2-1, with D hard to call. The CDR3 has 14 amino acids. Trimming pared 2 bases from V and 8 bases from J, leaving 13 bases between. Germline V gene sequence: CDR1 LNHNV, CDR2 YYDKDF (reference sequence). The CDR3 nucleotides read TGTGCCACCAGCAGACCTACGATTCATCATGAGCAGTTCTTC. It encodes CATSRPTIHHEQFF.

The chain has TRBV7-3 and TRBJ2-5; 7 bases fit TRBD2. After removal of 1 base from V and 4 bases from J, the junction contained 0 bases not matched to a gene. Germline CDR1 and CDR2: SGHTA and FQGTGA. The CDR3 covers 13 residues. This CDR3 is CASSLREGETQYF. CDR3 nucleotides: TGTGCCAGCAGCTTAAGGGAGGGAGAGACCCAGTACTTC.

As regards this clone: At the DNA level, this CDR3 is encoded by other sequences in the same sample as well. This chain uses TRBV6-1 with TRBJ1-1; possible D gene TRBD1, 5 bases. The V end was cut by 0 bases, the J end by 1 base, with 9 bases between. Germline CDR1 is MNHNS and CDR2 is SASEGT. The CDR3 sequence is 15 residues long. CDR3 in amino acids: CASSEAWGGNTEAFF. CDR3 DNA: TGTGCCAGCAGTGAAGCCTGGGGGGGGAACACTGAAGCTTTCTTT.

By frequency in the sample, this clone is medium-sized. The sample carries other DNA sequences with the same CDR3. The gene calls are TRBV20-1 and TRBJ2-7; D unclear. Per germline, CDR1 DFQATT and CDR2 SNEGSKA (reference sequence). There are 10 residues in the CDR3. V shed 6 bases and J shed 4 bases, with 7 bases lying between them. As DNA, the CDR3 is TGCAGTGCCTTAGGGTACGAGCAGTACTTC. Encoded protein: CSALGYEQYF.

This clone was counted a few times. The rearrangement uses TRBV28 and TRBJ1-1; D is perhaps TRBD1 (6 bases). The CDR3 extends over 15 amino acids. Germline-derived CDR1 and CDR2 are MDHEN and SYDVKM. V lost 4 bases and J 1 base, leaving 13 bases between the germline ends. CDR3 sequence: CASSSTGLWNTEAFF. CDR3 DNA: TGTGCCAGCAGTTCTACAGGGCTGTGGAACACTGAAGCTTTCTTT.

This clone showed up just a few times. Other nucleotide sequences in the sample specify the same CDR3. The chain carries TRBV30 and TRBJ2-6; the D is unclear. V was clipped by 3 bases and J by 2 bases, with 8 bases between them. This CDR3 comprises 14 residues. Germline CDR1 GTSNPN, CDR2 SVGIG (reference sequence). The CDR3 DNA is TGTGCCTGGAGCCTCCAGGCTGGGGCCAACGTCCTGACTTTC. Its protein product is CAWSLQAGANVLTF. Supplemented by reference TRBV30 and TRBJ2-6, the full variable domain reads SQTIHQWPATLVQPVGSPLSLECTVEGTSNPNLYWYRQAAGRGLQLLFYSVGIGQISSEVPQNLSASRPQDRQFILSSKKLLLSDSGFYLCAWSLQAGANVLTFGAGSRLTVL.

CDR3 coding DNA: TGTGCCAGCAGCCCCGCCAGGGGGGACACCGGGGAGCTGTTTTTT. Protein product: CASSPARGDTGELFF. The rearrangement uses TRBV7-3 and TRBJ2-2, with D possibly being TRBD1 (7 bases). The germline gives CDR1 SGHTA, CDR2 FQGTGA. This CDR3 has 15 amino acids. The V end lost 5 bases, the J end lost 3 bases, and 13 bases lay between the germline ends.